These T cell receptor beta chains were read from a single sample in a study of blood T cell repertoires in COVID-19. This table comes from immunoSEQ multiplex PCR, and its TCRdb copy is limited to in-frame clones, with some not included. The sample holds fewer than 110,000 clones, roughly 85% seen once. What was sequenced was peripheral blood. These receptors all come from a woman aged 70-85 years with active or convalescent COVID-19. Each CDR3 is given with its conserved first and last residue. D genes are given only for firm matches. Clone size appears in some rows only: once, few, many, or a class for an expanded clone.

abundance | j_gene | v_gene | d_gene | CDR3aa | CDR3nt
- | TRBJ2-2 | TRBV5-1 | TRBD2 | CASSSPAPGLGTGELFF | TGCGCCAGCAGCTCCCCGGCACCGGGACTAGGAACTGGGGAGCTGTTTTTT
- | TRBJ2-7 | TRBV7-9 | TRBD1 | CASSEKRTGGFDEQYF | TGTGCCAGCAGCGAGAAGAGGACAGGGGGCTTTGACGAGCAGTACTTC
few | TRBJ2-7 | TRBV5-4 | - | CASSFDAVEQYF | TGTGCCAGCAGCTTCGATGCGGTTGAGCAGTACTTC
- | TRBJ1-1 | TRBV19 | - | CASSITGVDTEAFF | TGTGCCAGTAGTATTACAGGCGTCGACACTGAAGCTTTCTTT
- | TRBJ2-7 | TRBV7-9 | TRBD1 | CASSLDPPWDRGSYEQYF | TGTGCCAGCAGCTTAGACCCCCCCTGGGACAGGGGCTCCTACGAGCAGTACTTC
- | TRBJ1-1 | TRBV19 | TRBD1 | CASSPRTGAVNTEAFF | TGTGCCAGTAGCCCTAGGACAGGGGCGGTTAACACTGAAGCTTTCTTT
- | TRBJ2-5 | TRBV28 | - | CASSWTIGGETQYF | TGTGCCAGCAGTTGGACCATCGGAGGAGAGACCCAGTACTTC
- | TRBJ2-1 | TRBV2 | TRBD2 | CASSLAGAEDEQFF | TGTGCCAGCAGTCTAGCGGGAGCGGAGGATGAGCAGTTCTTC
once | TRBJ2-7 | TRBV6-5 | TRBD1 | CASRVRGQVGYEQYF | TGTGCCAGCAGAGTCCGGGGACAGGTGGGCTACGAGCAGTACTTC
- | TRBJ1-6 | TRBV27 | - | CASSLSRKNSPLHF | TGTGCCAGCAGTTTGTCCAGAAAGAATTCACCCCTCCACTTT
- | TRBJ1-2 | TRBV3-1/TRBV3-2 | - | CASSQTGSYGYTF | TGTGCCAGCAGCCAAACAGGATCCTATGGCTACACCTTC
- | TRBJ2-4 | TRBV19 | - | CASSRTGRENIQYF | TGTGCCAGTAGTCGGACAGGGAGGGAAAACATTCAGTACTTC
few | TRBJ1-5 | TRBV7-2 | - | CASSLEWRNQPQHF | TGTGCCAGCAGCTTAGAGTGGCGGAATCAGCCCCAGCATTTT
- | TRBJ1-1 | TRBV7-2 | - | CASSLFQGGTEAFF | TGTGCCAGCAGCTTATTTCAGGGAGGGACTGAAGCTTTCTTT
- | TRBJ2-1 | TRBV3-1/TRBV3-2 | - | CASSQASSVLFF | TGTGCCAGCAGCCAAGCTAGTTCAGTTCTGTTCTTC
- | TRBJ1-2 | TRBV19 | TRBD1 | CASSMPGQGNYGYTF | TGTGCCAGTAGTATGCCTGGACAGGGGAACTATGGCTACACCTTC
- | TRBJ1-2 | TRBV5-1 | TRBD1 | CASSLEGQGVSGYTF | TGCGCCAGCAGCTTGGAGGGACAGGGTGTGAGTGGCTACACCTTC
- | TRBJ2-5 | TRBV7-2 | TRBD1 | CASSKTGQGGLETQYF | TGTGCCAGCAGCAAGACGGGACAGGGGGGATTGGAGACCCAGTACTTC
- | TRBJ2-1 | TRBV24-1 | - | CATSDYQEEQFF | TGTGCCACCAGTGATTACCAGGAAGAGCAGTTCTTC
- | TRBJ2-1 | TRBV6-5 | - | CASSYGRASSYNEQFF | TGTGCCAGCAGTTACGGGCGGGCCAGCTCCTACAATGAGCAGTTCTTC
- | TRBJ1-2 | TRBV23-1 | - | CASSSHGSYGYTF | TGCGCCAGCAGTTCCCATGGGAGTTATGGCTACACCTTC
- | TRBJ2-1 | TRBV30 | - | CAWSVSWQASEQFF | TGTGCCTGGAGTGTAAGTTGGCAGGCCTCTGAGCAGTTCTTC
- | TRBJ2-7 | TRBV4-3 | - | CASSQGVPGVSPEQYF | TGCGCCAGCAGCCAGGGGGTACCGGGAGTATCTCCCGAGCAGTACTTC
once | TRBJ1-1 | TRBV2 | TRBD1 | CASTSTGMNTEAFF | TGTGCCAGCACCTCGACAGGGATGAACACTGAAGCTTTCTTT
- | TRBJ2-7 | TRBV10-3 | TRBD1 | CAISAQGADEQYF | TGTGCCATCAGTGCTCAGGGGGCGGACGAGCAGTACTTC
- | TRBJ2-1 | TRBV18 | TRBD2 | CASSPQTSGSIYNEQFF | TGTGCCAGCTCACCACAGACTAGCGGGAGTATCTACAATGAGCAGTTCTTC
few | TRBJ2-7 | TRBV7-2 | - | CASSLPRLYYEQYF | TGTGCCAGCAGCTTACCTAGACTATACTACGAGCAGTACTTC
few | TRBJ1-1 | TRBV6-6 | TRBD1 | CASSSTGGGTEAFF | TGTGCCAGCAGTTCCACAGGGGGTGGCACTGAAGCTTTCTTT
- | TRBJ1-2 | TRBV6-5 | TRBD1 | CASSRTGTDTYGYTF | TGTGCCAGCAGTAGAACCGGGACAGACACCTATGGCTACACCTTC
- | TRBJ2-7 | TRBV5-3 | TRBD2 | CARSFASGRAVYEQYF | TGTGCCAGAAGCTTTGCCAGCGGGAGGGCCGTCTACGAGCAGTACTTC
- | TRBJ2-4 | TRBV10-2 | TRBD1 | CASSERSAGGNIQYF | TGCGCCAGCAGTGAGAGGTCGGCAGGGGGAAACATTCAGTACTTC
- | TRBJ2-7 | TRBV5-6 | TRBD2 | CASSRSGLHEQYF | TGTGCCAGCAGCCGTAGCGGGCTCCACGAGCAGTACTTC
- | TRBJ2-7 | TRBV2 | TRBD1 | CASTRQGSEQYF | TGTGCCAGCACGAGACAGGGAAGCGAGCAGTACTTC
- | TRBJ2-7 | TRBV6-2/TRBV6-3 | - | CASSYSTASYEQYF | TGTGCCAGCAGTTACTCAACAGCTTCTTACGAGCAGTACTTC
- | TRBJ2-5 | TRBV5-1 | - | CASSPGTYKETQYF | TGCGCCAGCAGCCCTGGGACTTATAAAGAGACCCAGTACTTC
- | TRBJ2-5 | TRBV2 | - | CASSVKDSQETQYF | TGTGCCAGCAGTGTTAAAGACAGCCAAGAGACCCAGTACTTC
- | TRBJ1-3 | TRBV27 | - | CASKGTGGLYGNTIYF | TGTGCCAGCAAGGGGACGGGAGGACTATATGGAAACACCATATATTTT
- | TRBJ1-6 | TRBV5-1 | - | CASSFGAGEPQPLHF | TGCGCCAGCAGCTTCGGGGCAGGGGAACCTCAGCCCCTCCACTTT
once | TRBJ2-7 | TRBV28 | TRBD2 | CASSSPSSGNYEQYF | TGTGCCAGCAGTTCCCCGTCTAGCGGGAACTACGAGCAGTACTTC
- | TRBJ1-1 | TRBV28 | - | CASSLSWSGTEAFF | TGTGCCAGCAGTTTATCTTGGTCGGGCACTGAAGCTTTCTTT
once | TRBJ2-5 | TRBV30 | TRBD1 | CAWSDRGNQETQYF | TGTGCCTGGAGTGACAGGGGGAACCAAGAGACCCAGTACTTC
- | TRBJ2-1 | TRBV7-6 | TRBD2 | CASSLGSGGYNEQFF | TGTGCCAGCAGCTTAGGTAGCGGGGGCTACAATGAGCAGTTCTTC
- | TRBJ2-7 | TRBV11-2 | - | CASSFGGGAYEQYF | TGTGCCAGCAGCTTTGGGGGAGGAGCCTACGAGCAGTACTTC
- | TRBJ1-6 | TRBV30 | - | CAWSGGEGNSPLHF | TGTGCCTGGAGTGGAGGGGAGGGAAATTCACCCCTCCACTTT
once | TRBJ2-5 | TRBV6-1 | TRBD1 | CASSSGQGGGETQYF | TGTGCCAGCAGTTCCGGACAGGGAGGAGGAGAGACCCAGTACTTC